The rows below give T cell receptor beta chains drawn from one sample of a study of Ad26.COV2.S vaccination and SARS-CoV-2 variants. The assay was immunoSEQ multiplex PCR, and TCRdb's table has in-frame clones only and misses some. The sample yields about 350,000 clones, around 90% seen once. The sample in question was peripheral blood, obtained after recovery from COVID-19. These receptors came from a human donor who had recovered from COVID-19. CDR3s include the opening cysteine and the closing phenylalanine or tryptophan.

J gene | V gene | CDR3 protein
TRBJ2-5 | TRBV3-1/TRBV3-2 | CASSQDSGVHGQETQYF
TRBJ1-1 | TRBV10-3 | CAIRAGMNTEAFF
TRBJ1-4 | TRBV12-3/TRBV12-4 | CASSFGGEKLFF
TRBJ1-2 | TRBV2 | CARTYGYTF
TRBJ2-5 | TRBV6-4 | CASSASGQGRETQYF
TRBJ1-1 | TRBV7-9 | CASSLAGYPAGTEAFF
TRBJ1-4 | TRBV3-1/TRBV3-2 | CASSHQGGFEKLFF
TRBJ1-1 | TRBV9 | CASSVEPLGDTEAFF
TRBJ1-2 | TRBV4-3 | CASSPSAGGLGGYTF
TRBJ2-1 | TRBV10-3 | CAISESTLAGNEQFF
TRBJ1-5 | TRBV20-1 | CSASVGDIEPQHF
TRBJ1-6 | TRBV28 | CASSLTGAGSYNSPLHF
TRBJ1-4 | TRBV4-1 | CASSHGQSYEKLFF
TRBJ2-7 | TRBV27 | CASSQRTGKSPYEQYF
TRBJ2-2 | TRBV12-3/TRBV12-4 | CASSFGGGGELFF
TRBJ1-2 | TRBV27 | CASGSPPASYGYTF
TRBJ2-7 | TRBV28 | CASSLTAYSYEQYF
TRBJ2-7 | TRBV6-5 | CASRRDTPRYHF
TRBJ2-7 | TRBV13 | CASSSSLEPSGTTEQYF
TRBJ2-2 | TRBV5-1 | CASRNLQAGELFF